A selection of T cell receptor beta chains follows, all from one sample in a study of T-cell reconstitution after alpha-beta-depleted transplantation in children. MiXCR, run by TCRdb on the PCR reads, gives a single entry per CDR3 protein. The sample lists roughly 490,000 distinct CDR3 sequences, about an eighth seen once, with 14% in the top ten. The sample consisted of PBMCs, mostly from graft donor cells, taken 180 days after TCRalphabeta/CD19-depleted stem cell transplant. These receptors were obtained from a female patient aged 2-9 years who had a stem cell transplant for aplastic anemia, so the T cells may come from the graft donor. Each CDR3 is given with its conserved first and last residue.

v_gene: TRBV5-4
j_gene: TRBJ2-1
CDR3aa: CASSLELAGGINPYNEQFF

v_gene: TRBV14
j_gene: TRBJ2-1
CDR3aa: CASSRLAVGLYNEQFF

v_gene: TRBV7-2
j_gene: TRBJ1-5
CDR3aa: CASSLFSRARGNQPQHF

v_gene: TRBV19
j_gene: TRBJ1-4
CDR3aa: CASMREQGTYPTNEKLFF

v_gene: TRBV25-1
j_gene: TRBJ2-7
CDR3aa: CASSESVSYEQYF

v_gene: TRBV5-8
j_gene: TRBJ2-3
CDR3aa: CASSLEGGMADTQYF

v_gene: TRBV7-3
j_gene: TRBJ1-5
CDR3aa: CASSSGQGYNQPQHF

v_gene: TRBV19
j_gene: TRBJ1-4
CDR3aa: CASRSPLGKLFF

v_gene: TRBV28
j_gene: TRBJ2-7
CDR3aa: CASSYPASGGKQYF

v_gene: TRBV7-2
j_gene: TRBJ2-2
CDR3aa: CASSLEASVNTGELFF

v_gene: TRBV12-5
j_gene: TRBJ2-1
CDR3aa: CASGLGDTSYNEQFF

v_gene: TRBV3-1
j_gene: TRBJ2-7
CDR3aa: CASSPYEGGRRYEQYF

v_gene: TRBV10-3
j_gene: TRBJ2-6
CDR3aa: CAISEEGKGANVLTF

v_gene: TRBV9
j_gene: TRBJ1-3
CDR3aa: CASSVGRESGNTIYF

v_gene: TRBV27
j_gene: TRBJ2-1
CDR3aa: CASSYRLAGSHDYWGSYNEQFF

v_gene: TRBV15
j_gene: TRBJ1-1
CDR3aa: CATTKGRYQGRWGTEAFF

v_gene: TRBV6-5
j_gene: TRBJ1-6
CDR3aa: CASSYSTGATGSPLHF

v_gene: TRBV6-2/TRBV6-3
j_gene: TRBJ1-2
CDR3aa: CASSSRDRDGYGYTF

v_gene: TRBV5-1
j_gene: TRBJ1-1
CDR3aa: CASSPRNGYMNTEAFF

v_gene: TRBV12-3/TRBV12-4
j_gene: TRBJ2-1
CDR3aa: CASSPARVLRYEQFF

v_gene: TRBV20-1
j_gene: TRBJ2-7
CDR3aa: CSARGLAGGYEQYF

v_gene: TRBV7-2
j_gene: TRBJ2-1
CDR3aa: CASSLVPRAQDEQFF

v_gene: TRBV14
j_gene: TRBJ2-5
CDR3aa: CASSHRFLETQYF

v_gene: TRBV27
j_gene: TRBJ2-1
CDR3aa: CASSLAGAFNEQFF

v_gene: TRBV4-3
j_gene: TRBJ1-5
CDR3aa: CASSQQRGDSSNQPQHF

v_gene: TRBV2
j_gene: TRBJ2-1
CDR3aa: CASHGGALFNEQFF

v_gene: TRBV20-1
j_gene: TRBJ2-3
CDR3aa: CSAGGQGTDTQYF

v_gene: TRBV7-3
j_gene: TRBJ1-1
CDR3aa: CASVKQGAKLSCGTEAFF

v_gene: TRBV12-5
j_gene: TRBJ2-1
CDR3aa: CASGFSESEQFF

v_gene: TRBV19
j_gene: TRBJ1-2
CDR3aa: CASFKQGTKMGYTF

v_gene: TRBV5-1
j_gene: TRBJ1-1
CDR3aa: CASSLAGTGDPEAFF

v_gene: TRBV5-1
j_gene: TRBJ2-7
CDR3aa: CASSLAAGTAYEQYF

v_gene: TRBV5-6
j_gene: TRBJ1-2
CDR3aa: CASSFGFRANYGYTF

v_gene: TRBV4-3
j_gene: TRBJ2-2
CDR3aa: CASSQFSGTASTGELFF

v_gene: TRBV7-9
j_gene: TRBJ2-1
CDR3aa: CASSPPRGRIHEQFF

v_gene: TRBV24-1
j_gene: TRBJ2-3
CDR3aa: CATRGQGAPDTQYF

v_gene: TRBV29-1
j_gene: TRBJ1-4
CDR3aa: CSAEPALGGEKLFF

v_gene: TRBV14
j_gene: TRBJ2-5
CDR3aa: CASSQDLSPGKRTQYF

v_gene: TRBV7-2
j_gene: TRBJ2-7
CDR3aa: CASSLAGGTYEQYF

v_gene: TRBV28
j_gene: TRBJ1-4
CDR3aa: CASRSWTPPGEKLFF

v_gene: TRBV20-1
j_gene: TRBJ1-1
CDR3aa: CSARDLMTRVNTEAFF

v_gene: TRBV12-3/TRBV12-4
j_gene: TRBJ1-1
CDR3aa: CASSPHPSKNTEAFF

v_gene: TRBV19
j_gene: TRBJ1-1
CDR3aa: CASSIGAPAAKGTEAFF

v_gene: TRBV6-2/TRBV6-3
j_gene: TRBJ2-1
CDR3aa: CASSQTRDEQFF

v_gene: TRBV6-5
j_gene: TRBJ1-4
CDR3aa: CASRGTTTNEKLFF

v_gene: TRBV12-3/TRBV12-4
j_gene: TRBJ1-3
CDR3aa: CASSPHRQNSGNTIYF

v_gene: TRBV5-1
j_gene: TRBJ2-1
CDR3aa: CASTLDRYNEQFF

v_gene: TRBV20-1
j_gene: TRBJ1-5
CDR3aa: CSAIRAGGDSNQPQHF

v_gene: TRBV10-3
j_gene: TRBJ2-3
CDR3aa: CAISGPVNTQYF

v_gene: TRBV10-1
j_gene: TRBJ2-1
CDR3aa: CASSITSGGYNEQFF

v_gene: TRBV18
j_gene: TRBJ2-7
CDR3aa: CASSPRPEVRYEQYF

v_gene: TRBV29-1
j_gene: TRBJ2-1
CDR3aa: CSVVRRDRGMNEQFF

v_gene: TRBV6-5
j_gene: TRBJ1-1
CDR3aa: CASSYSPGIGTEAFF

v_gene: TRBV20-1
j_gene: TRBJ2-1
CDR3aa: CSAGRGAYNEQFF

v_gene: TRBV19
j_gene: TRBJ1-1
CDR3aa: CASSSGAQTIF

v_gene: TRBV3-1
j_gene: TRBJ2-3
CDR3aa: CASSQRLAGTDTQYF

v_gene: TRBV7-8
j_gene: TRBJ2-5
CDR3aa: CASSLKQGERIQETQYF

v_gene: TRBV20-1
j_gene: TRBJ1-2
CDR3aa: CSARGEWFDSRNYGYTF

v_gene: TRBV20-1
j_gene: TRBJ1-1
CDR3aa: CSARNPRTAPGTEAFF